Below, 21 T cell receptor beta chains from the same sample are listed, as sequenced in a study of post-analysis software for immune sequencing data. Unique-molecular-identifier-tagged TCR beta cDNA libraries were used. Each CDR3 protein gets one entry after TCRdb re-called the PCR reads with MiXCR. The sample has roughly 580,000 distinct CDR3 sequences; around 47% are singletons. For these TCRs, the target antigens are not known. Study results and caveats: Compared with controls, patients had more of 4 to 6 TRBV segments, including TRBV5-6, TRBV5-1 and TRBV20-1.

Sequenced material: blood. These receptors all come from a girl aged 5 to 17 with multiple sclerosis.

The rearrangement links TRBV12-3 or TRBV12-4 to TRBJ2-3; TRBD2 matches at 11 bases. The V and J ends lost 6 bases and 0 bases, in that order; junction bases with no gene match: 14. The CDR3 has 19 amino acids. The CDR3 loop is CASRPLFRLAGRSTDTQYF. The DNA of the CDR3 is TGTGCCAGCAGGCCCCTTTTCAGACTAGCGGGACGGAGCACAGATACGCAGTATTTT.

This clonotype occurred a few times. The chain employs TRBV7-2 and TRBJ1-6; D is undetermined. V lost 1 base, J lost 10 bases, and 8 bases lay in between. The CDR3 totals 13 residues. CDR1 SGHTA and CDR2 FQGNSA come from the germline V gene. For the CDR3, the DNA is TGTGCCAGCAGCTTAGTAACATGGTCACCCCTCCACTTT. As protein: CASSLVTWSPLHF.

V gene TRBV29-1 combines with J gene TRBJ1-2, with D possibly being TRBD1 (6 bases). Trimming cost V 3 bases and J 10 bases, with 18 bases left between them. This CDR3 has 13 amino acids. The germline gives CDR1 SQVTM, CDR2 ANQGSEA. CDR3 sequence: CSVDTRGLADYTF. The CDR3 region has the DNA TGCAGCGTTGACACCAGGGGCCTTGCTGACTACACCTTC.

This chain joins TRBV3-1 and TRBJ2-5; D is perhaps TRBD1 or TRBD2 (6 bases each). V was cut by 3 bases and J by 5 bases, with 19 bases left in between. The CDR3 consists of 16 residues. Germline CDR1 LGHDT, CDR2 YNNKEL (reference sequence). CDR3 bases: TGTGCCAGCAGCCATGGGGGGCAGGCCATTGGTGAGACCCAGTACTTC. Its translation is CASSHGGQAIGETQYF.

This clonotype was detected only a few times. The chain recombines TRBV7-2 with TRBJ2-3, with a tentative D call TRBD2 (6 bases). The CDR3 totals 16 residues. Germline assignment: CDR1 SGHTA and CDR2 FQGNSA. Trimming shortened V by 2 bases and J by 2 bases, and 14 bases separated the two germline ends. CDR3 region: CASSLWSTRSTDTQYF. In DNA, the CDR3 is TGTGCCAGCAGCTTATGGTCGACTAGATCCACAGATACGCAGTATTTT.

The chain recombines TRBV3-1 with TRBJ1-1; 9 positions match TRBD1. This CDR3 spans 17 amino acids. CDR1 is LGHDT and CDR2 is YNNKEL in the germline V gene (reference sequence). V was clipped by 1 base and J by 4 bases; unmatched bases: 10. The CDR3 spells CASSQAPGQGGGTEAFF. CDR3 in DNA: TGTGCCAGCAGCCAAGCACCGGGACAGGGTGGGGGCACTGAAGCTTTCTTT.

This clonotype has only a few counts. J is TRBJ2-5 and V is TRBV10-3, with D maybe TRBD1 (7 bases). The CDR3 spans 14 residues. The germline V and J ends were trimmed by 6 bases and 0 bases, with 11 bases remaining between them. The germline CDR1 and CDR2 sequences are ENHRY and SYGVKD. CDR3 region: CAISAGQNQETQYF. Here the CDR3 DNA reads TGTGCCATCAGCGCGGGACAGAACCAAGAGACCCAGTACTTC.

The chain has TRBV7-9 and TRBJ1-4, with 7 nucleotides matching TRBD1. The CDR3 spans 16 residues. With V trimmed by 6 bases and J by 5 bases, 12 bases remained unmatched. Germline CDR1 and CDR2: SEHNR and FQNEAQ (reference sequence). The CDR3 spells CASRRFGDSQNEKLFF. The CDR3 coding sequence is TGTGCCAGCAGGCGTTTCGGGGACAGCCAAAATGAAAAACTGTTTTTT.

This chain joins TRBV7-2 and TRBJ2-5, with a weak D call TRBD1 (5 bases). CDR3 length: 13 amino acids. Germline V CDR1 and CDR2: SGHTA, FQGNSA. Trimming shortened V by 5 bases and J by 11 bases, and 18 bases separated the two germline ends. This CDR3 reads CASSPREGGVQYF. The CDR3 DNA sequence: TGTGCCAGCAGCCCCAGGGAAGGCGGCGTGCAGTACTTC.

The rearrangement uses TRBV28 and TRBJ2-1; 10 bases line up with TRBD2. Germline-derived CDR1 and CDR2 are MDHEN and SYDVKM. CDR3 length: 17 amino acids. Trimming at V came to 4 bases and at J to 15 bases, leaving 21 bases not matched to a gene. The CDR3 loop is CASSSIFSGTSEQGPFF. CDR3 in DNA: TGTGCCAGCAGTTCGATCTTCTCCGGGACTAGCGAACAAGGTCCGTTCTTC.

This clonotype occurred a few times. The rearrangement joins TRBV6-5 to TRBJ2-7; perhaps TRBD1 as D (6 bases). CDR1 is MNHEY and CDR2 is SVGAGI in the germline V gene. V dropped 6 bases and J dropped 7 bases, with 22 bases sitting between them. CDR3 length: 15 amino acids. For the CDR3, the DNA is TGTGCCAGCAGCCGCCACAGGGCTCTTCAGGGGGAGCAGTACTTC. Encoded protein: CASSRHRALQGEQYF.

This clonotype was counted only a few times. The chain employs TRBV7-9 and TRBJ2-1; D is undetermined. Trimming took 0 bases from V and 1 from J, leaving 19 bases between them. In germline, CDR1 is SEHNR, CDR2 FQNEAQ (reference sequence). The CDR3 contains 19 residues. This CDR3 is CASSLAEISRTKSYNEQFF. The CDR3, as DNA: TGTGCCAGCAGCTTAGCGGAAATCTCAAGGACCAAATCCTACAATGAGCAGTTCTTC.

DNA of the CDR3: TGTGCCAGCAGTTCGGGACAGAGCTCCTATGGCTACACCTTC. It is translated as CASSSGQSSYGYTF. The chain carries TRBV12-3 or TRBV12-4 and TRBJ1-2, with 7 bases identical to TRBD1. With 4 bases clipped from V and 4 bases from J, the junction kept 6 bases outside the gene matches. This CDR3 is built from 14 residues.

This rearrangement joins TRBV5-6 to TRBJ2-5; 8 bases are a match to TRBD1. V lost 4 bases and J lost 4; bases outside the gene matches: 9. This CDR3 contains 15 residues. Germline V gene data show CDR1 as SGHDT and CDR2 as YYEEEE. CDR3 nucleotides: TGTGCCAGCAGCCCGGACAGGGCCCGTGGAGAGACCCAGTACTTC. Protein: CASSPDRARGETQYF.

The gene calls are TRBV6-5 and TRBJ2-7; no reliable D call. The germline V gene encodes CDR1 MNHEY and CDR2 SVGAGI. Trimming took off 8 bases at V and 2 bases at J, with 19 bases between the two ends. This CDR3 region has 15 residues. The CDR3 region has the DNA TGTGCCAGCGCAACATCGGGCCAGTCCCCCTACGAGCAGTACTTC. Translated, it gives CASATSGQSPYEQYF.

This clonotype has a handful of counts. The chain uses TRBV10-3 and TRBJ2-5; the D is unclear. The CDR3 totals 14 residues. Between the trimmed V and J ends, which lost 3 bases and 1 base, there was a span of 9 bases. Looked up from germline, CDR1 is ENHRY and CDR2 is SYGVKD. The CDR3 bases are TGTGCCATCAGTGAAGGCTCAACCCAAGAGACCCAGTACTTC. Its translation is CAISEGSTQETQYF.

CDR3 DNA: TGTGCCAGCAGTTTAGCGTACGGGAACTATGGCTACACCTTC. Its translation: CASSLAYGNYGYTF. The gene calls are TRBV12-3 or TRBV12-4 and TRBJ1-2, with D uncertain. Trimming cost V 0 bases and J 2 bases, with 7 bases left between them. This CDR3 spans 14 amino acids.

The chain recombines TRBV15 with TRBJ2-5; 11 bases agree with TRBD2. The CDR3 totals 15 residues. The trim removed 4 bases at V and 1 base at J, leaving 2 bases unmatched. In germline, CDR1 is LNHNV, CDR2 YYDKDF (reference sequence). For the CDR3, the DNA is TGTGCCACCAGCACCCTAGCGGGGGGCCAAGAGACCCAGTACTTC. Its translation is CATSTLAGGQETQYF.

This chain uses TRBV12-3 or TRBV12-4 with TRBJ2-5; D remains ambiguous. V lost 4 bases to trimming and J lost 1 base, with 16 bases between them. The CDR3 runs to 16 residues. The CDR3 nucleotides are TGTGCCAGCAGTTCCCCGGTGATCGCTGGCCAAGAGACCCAGTACTTC. Its translation is CASSSPVIAGQETQYF.

The CDR3 sequence: CASSLSRDNQPQHF. The CDR3 DNA follows: TGTGCCAGCAGTTTAAGCAGGGACAATCAGCCCCAGCATTTT. V is TRBV12-3 or TRBV12-4 and J is TRBJ1-5; a possible D gene is TRBD1 (5 bases). V was shortened by 2 bases and J by 3 bases, with 8 bases between the two germline ends. The CDR3 length is 14 residues.

The J gene is TRBJ1-2, the V gene TRBV7-2, with a possible D match to TRBD1 (5 bases). There are 14 residues in the CDR3. The germline V gene encodes CDR1 SGHTA and CDR2 FQGNSA. Trimming took 5 bases from V and 6 from J, leaving 16 bases between them. DNA for the CDR3: TGTGCCAGCAGCCCCGCGGGGGGACGGAATGGCTACACCTTC. This codes for CASSPAGGRNGYTF.